This T cell receptor beta chain stems from a study of blood T cells in healthy people across ages. A second PCR of roughly 7 to 11 cycles used a sample-barcoded 5' primer and a J-beta primer mix. In TCRdb, the 5' RACE reads were re-called with MiXCR into one record per CDR3 protein. Here the sample spans about 780,000 distinct CDR3 sequences, 46% being singletons. The sequencing input was blood. The TCR was taken from a man older than 75 in good health.

The CDR3 reads CSADGQDPSEQYF. The CDR3 region has the DNA TGCAGTGCTGACGGGCAGGACCCGTCCGAGCAGTACTTC. The chain couples TRBV20-1 to TRBJ2-7; D is uncertain. CDR3 length equals 13 residues. Germline CDR1 and CDR2: DFQATT and SNEGSKA (reference sequence). V shed 5 bases and J shed 6 bases, with 17 bases lying between them.